Below, 29 T cell receptor beta chains from the same sample are listed, as sequenced in a study of cytomegalovirus exposure and HLA in healthy donors (dated by TCRdb to 2015 to 2018). Libraries were built with the immunoSEQ multiplex PCR assay. The multiplex PCR relied on a mix of 60 forward primers for TCR Vbeta segments and 13 reverse primers for TCR Jbeta segments. Entries here come from immuneACCESS through TCRdb and include only in-frame sequences with V and J called. Some clones fail to appear in such tables; in the studies checked, an unresolved V gene covers under half of the shortfall, and the cause of the remainder is unknown. Present in this sample are under 300,000 clones, approximately 91% of which were seen just once. The leading ten clones occupy about 1.8% of the sample. Sample: PBMCs. All receptors derive from a girl aged 2 to 9 in good health and CMV-seronegative.

The V and J genes are TRBV27 and TRBJ1-1; 8 positions match TRBD1. Trimming removed 4 bases from V and 3 bases from J; junction bases left unmatched: 16. Germline loops: CDR1 MNHEY, CDR2 SMNVEV (reference sequence). The CDR3 is 18 residues long. The CDR3 loop is CASSSHRGLEVRDTEAFF. The DNA of the CDR3 is TGTGCCAGCAGTTCCCACAGGGGGTTAGAGGTAAGGGACACTGAAGCTTTCTTT.

In this sample, this clone turned up a few times. The chain joins TRBV19 to TRBJ1-1, with 8 bases aligning to TRBD1. Trimming removed 4 bases from V and 0 bases from J; junction bases left unmatched: 4. This CDR3 has 15 residues. Germline V CDR1 and CDR2: LNHDA, SQIVND (reference sequence). For the CDR3, the DNA is TGTGCCAGTAGTACAGGGGGCGGTGTGAACACTGAAGCTTTCTTT. The encoded protein is CASSTGGGVNTEAFF.

The V gene is TRBV19, the J gene TRBJ2-1, with D possibly being TRBD2 (5 bases). From germline, CDR1 is LNHDA and CDR2 SQIVND (reference sequence). With 7 bases removed from V and 7 bases from J, the gap between germline ends came to 11 bases. The CDR3 has 12 residues. CDR3 loop: CASTAPGNEQFF. The CDR3 bases are TGTGCCAGTACCGCCCCGGGGAATGAGCAGTTCTTC. Together with reference TRBV19 and TRBJ2-1, the CDR3 gives the full variable domain: DGGITQSPKYLFRKEGQNVTLSCEQNLNHDAMYWYRQDPGQGLRLIYYSQIVNDFQKGDIAEGYSVSREKKESFPLTVTSAQKNPTAFYLCASTAPGNEQFFGPGTRLTVL.

V is TRBV5-8 and J is TRBJ2-5; perhaps TRBD2 as D (6 bases). V lost 0 bases, J lost 7 bases, and 16 bases lay in between. This CDR3 has 15 amino acids. CDR1 is SGHTS, CDR2 YDEGEE, per germline. The CDR3 bases are TGTGCCAGCAGCTTGGAGCTAGCGACGGTGCGGACCCAGTACTTC. This translates into CASSLELATVRTQYF.

The V call is TRBV5-6, the J call TRBJ2-1; TRBD1 might be the D (5 bases). This CDR3 spans 14 amino acids. The V gene's germline CDR1 is SGHDT and CDR2 YYEEEE. V gave up 3 bases and J gave up 5 bases, with 12 bases separating them. The CDR3 protein is CASSSPPDNNEQFF. In DNA, the CDR3 is TGTGCCAGCAGCTCCCCCCCGGACAACAATGAGCAGTTCTTC.

The rearrangement uses TRBV2 and TRBJ2-2, with 7 bases fitting TRBD1. The CDR3 sequence is 13 residues long. The trim removed 7 bases at V and 8 bases at J, leaving 7 bases unmatched. The V gene's germline CDR1 is SNHLY and CDR2 FYNNEI. The CDR3 region is CASKGALMGELFF. The CDR3 region has the DNA TGTGCCAGCAAGGGGGCTCTTATGGGGGAGCTGTTTTTT.

Concerning this clone: Its ends do not fully match the called genes, so a read error is possible. CDR3 sequence: CACSVVSGGAEQYF. The CDR3 nucleotides are TGTGCCTGCAGCGTAGTTAGCGGCGGCGCCGAGCAGTACTTC. The chain recombines TRBV9 with TRBJ2-7, with D possibly TRBD2 on 6 matching bases. Germline V gene data show CDR1 as SGDLS and CDR2 as YYNGEE. The CDR3 runs to 14 residues.

V gene TRBV11-2 combines with J gene TRBJ2-3, with a possible D match to TRBD2 (5 bases). CDR1 SGHAT and CDR2 FQNNGV come from the germline V gene. This CDR3 region has 13 residues. Trimming left V 5 bases short and J 14 bases short, with 20 bases between. This chain's CDR3 is CASSTSSGTSGYF. Here the CDR3 DNA reads TGTGCCAGCAGCACATCGTCGGGAACTAGTGGGTATTTT.

This chain connects TRBV5-1 to TRBJ2-5; 10 bases map to TRBD2. The CDR3 loop spans 14 amino acids. Germline loops: CDR1 SGHRS, CDR2 YFSETQ. V was clipped by 4 bases and J by 4 bases; unmatched bases: 4. This chain's CDR3 is CASSLSGGIETQYF. CDR3 DNA sequence: TGCGCCAGCAGCCTTAGCGGGGGGATAGAGACCCAGTACTTC. The variable domain in full, completed from reference TRBV5-1 and TRBJ2-5, reads KAGVTQTPRYLIKTRGQQVTLSCSPISGHRSVSWYQQTPGQGLQFLFEYFSETQRNKGNFPGRFSGRQFSNSRSEMNVSTLELGDSALYLCASSLSGGIETQYFGPGTRLLVL.

J is TRBJ2-1 and V is TRBV5-4; 8 nucleotides match TRBD1. Germline CDR1 is SGHNT and CDR2 is YYREEE (reference sequence). This CDR3 contains 15 residues. The V segment lost 3 bases and the J segment 4 bases; nucleotides outside the gene matches: 6. This CDR3 is CASSSGDRGYNEQFF. The DNA for the CDR3 is TGTGCCAGCAGCTCCGGTGACAGGGGTTACAATGAGCAGTTCTTC.

The J gene is TRBJ1-1, the V gene TRBV10-2, with 7 positions matching TRBD1. The CDR3 is made up of 11 amino acids. Germline CDR1 reads WSHSY; CDR2 reads SAAADI. The CDR3 sequence is CCAGGNTEAFF. Here the CDR3 DNA reads TGCTGTGCAGGGGGGAACACTGAAGCTTTCTTT.

The genes are TRBV2 and TRBJ1-2, with a possible D match to TRBD1 (6 bases). Per germline, CDR1 SNHLY and CDR2 FYNNEI. The CDR3 is made up of 12 amino acids. V lost 5 bases to trimming and J lost 6 bases, with 10 bases between them. The CDR3 here is CASSSDRHGYTF. The CDR3 DNA reads as TGTGCCAGCAGTTCCGACAGGCATGGCTACACCTTC.

This chain uses TRBV28 with TRBJ2-7; 8 bases match TRBD1. The CDR3 sequence is 15 residues long. J lost 7 bases, V lost 5 bases, and 13 bases had no gene match. Germline CDR1 reads MDHEN; CDR2 reads SYDVKM. CDR3 nucleotides: TGTGCCAGCAGTGCCGCCTCAGGGGGCGTTGGTGAGCAGTACTTC. Encoded protein: CASSAASGGVGEQYF.

CDR3 nucleotides: TGTGCCAGCAGCCACCTAGCGACCGGGCCCCCAGATACGCAGTATTTT. As protein: CASSHLATGPPDTQYF. The rearrangement uses TRBV9 and TRBJ2-3; maybe TRBD2 (6 bases). The germline V gene encodes CDR1 SGDLS and CDR2 YYNGEE. The CDR3 sequence is 16 residues long. Trimming cost V 4 bases and J 4 bases, with 19 bases left between them.

The genes are TRBV2 and TRBJ1-5; the D is unclear. This CDR3 is built from 17 residues. Germline values: CDR1 SNHLY, CDR2 FYNNEI. V was shortened by 2 bases and J by 0 bases, with 14 bases between the two germline ends. The CDR3 coding sequence is TGTGCCAGCAGTGAAAATCGGGGAGAACCTAGCAATCAGCCCCAGCATTTT. Residues: CASSENRGEPSNQPQHF. Complete variable domain (other parts from reference TRBV2 and TRBJ1-5): EPEVTQTPSHQVTQMGQEVILRCVPISNHLYFYWYRQILGQKVEFLVSFYNNEISEKSEIFDDQFSVERPDGSNFTLKIRSTKLEDSAMYFCASSENRGEPSNQPQHFGDGTRLSIL.

About this clone itself: The sample has other DNA sequences that encode this CDR3 too. The chain uses TRBV6-1 and TRBJ1-4, with TRBD1 identical over 10 bases. The junction had 9 bases not matched to a gene; V was cut back by 6 bases and J by 8 bases. Looked up from germline, CDR1 is MNHNS and CDR2 is SASEGT. This CDR3 contains 15 residues. The CDR3 coding sequence is TGTGCCAGCAGCCTTACCGGGACAGGGGAGGAAAAACTGTTTTTT. Its protein product is CASSLTGTGEEKLFF.

J is TRBJ2-7 and V is TRBV5-8, with D possibly matching TRBD1 (6 bases). V was clipped by 7 bases and J by 0 bases, with 11 bases between them. Per germline, CDR1 SGHTS and CDR2 YDEGEE. The CDR3 has 13 residues. The CDR3 spells CASQGPSSYEQYF. As DNA, the CDR3 is TGTGCCAGCCAGGGGCCTAGCTCCTACGAGCAGTACTTC.

V gene TRBV10-1 combines with J gene TRBJ1-3, with D perhaps TRBD1 (6 bases). V lost 5 bases to trimming and J lost 4 bases, with 21 bases between them. In germline, CDR1 is WNHNN, CDR2 SYGVQD (reference sequence). The CDR3 extends over 17 amino acids. This CDR3 is CASSSGTPTSRGNTIYF. In DNA, the CDR3 is TGCGCCAGCAGTTCCGGGACACCGACCTCGAGGGGAAACACCATATATTTT.

V is TRBV29-1 and J is TRBJ2-2, with D possibly matching TRBD2 (6 bases). This CDR3 is built from 15 residues. CDR1 SQVTM and CDR2 ANQGSEA come from the germline V gene. V was pared by 6 bases and J by 3 bases, with 17 bases between. The CDR3 protein is CSVPSRLGDTGELFF. CDR3 sequence (DNA): TGCAGCGTCCCCTCCCGACTAGGTGACACCGGGGAGCTGTTTTTT.

This rearrangement joins TRBV5-1 to TRBJ2-3; D gene uncertain. The ends were cut back, 2 bases at V and 2 bases at J, with 9 bases in the middle. This CDR3 is built from 14 residues. Germline values: CDR1 SGHRS, CDR2 YFSETQ. CDR3 residues: CASSLIPSTDTQYF. The CDR3, as DNA: TGCGCCAGCAGCTTAATCCCCTCCACAGATACGCAGTATTTT.

The chain employs TRBV6-4 and TRBJ2-3, with 7 bases fitting TRBD2. V lost 2 bases and J lost 3; bases outside the gene matches: 11. From germline, CDR1 is MRHNA and CDR2 SNTAGT. The CDR3 length is 17 residues. CDR3 amino acids: CASSDNETSAGTDTQYF. CDR3 in DNA: TGTGCCAGCAGTGACAATGAAACTAGCGCCGGAACAGATACGCAGTATTTT.

The chain employs TRBV2 and TRBJ1-5; 7 nucleotides agree with TRBD1. Germline V gene lookup returns CDR1 SNHLY and CDR2 FYNNEI. V shed 5 bases and J 10 bases; nucleotides not matched to a gene: 8. There are 13 residues in the CDR3. The CDR3 protein is CASSRQGLEPQHF. Here the CDR3 DNA reads TGTGCCAGCAGTAGACAGGGCCTAGAACCCCAGCATTTT.

The V and J genes are TRBV10-3 and TRBJ1-1, with a weak D call TRBD1 (5 bases). The CDR3 runs to 12 residues. Trimming removed 6 bases at V and 7 bases at J, with 12 bases between. The germline V gene encodes CDR1 ENHRY and CDR2 SYGVKD. In DNA, the CDR3 is TGTGCCATCAGGGGCGGGACCGTTGAAGCTTTCTTT. Its translation: CAIRGGTVEAFF.

In its sample, this clone was seen a few times. The V gene is TRBV5-1, the J gene TRBJ1-1; D not resolved. Trimming removed 4 bases at V and 5 bases at J, with 9 bases between. Germline values: CDR1 SGHRS, CDR2 YFSETQ. The CDR3 extends over 12 amino acids. CDR3 residues: CASSEGETEAFF. CDR3 sequence (DNA): TGCGCCAGCAGCGAGGGAGAAACTGAAGCTTTCTTT. Drawing the rest from reference TRBV5-1 and TRBJ1-1, the complete variable domain is KAGVTQTPRYLIKTRGQQVTLSCSPISGHRSVSWYQQTPGQGLQFLFEYFSETQRNKGNFPGRFSGRQFSNSRSEMNVSTLELGDSALYLCASSEGETEAFFGQGTRLTVV.

This clone appeared a single time. This sequence joins TRBV29-1 and TRBJ2-7; 7 nucleotides align to TRBD1. Germline values: CDR1 SQVTM, CDR2 ANQGSEA. CDR3 length: 14 residues. The trim removed 1 base at V and 3 bases at J, leaving 6 bases unmatched. The CDR3 region is CSVEAPGQIYEQYF. The CDR3 region has the DNA TGCAGCGTTGAAGCTCCGGGACAGATCTACGAGCAGTACTTC.

This chain uses TRBV30 with TRBJ1-2, with D perhaps TRBD1 (5 bases). Trimming pared 0 bases from V and 6 bases from J, leaving 11 bases between. Germline-derived CDR1 and CDR2 are GTSNPN and SVGIG (reference sequence). The CDR3 sequence is 13 residues long. CDR3 coding DNA: TGTGCCTGGAGTGTACGGGGGTTCGATGGCTACACCTTC. Protein sequence: CAWSVRGFDGYTF.

The V and J genes are TRBV29-1 and TRBJ2-4; 14 nucleotides match TRBD2. V was clipped by 6 bases and J by 8 bases; unmatched bases: 15. Germline assignment: CDR1 SQVTM and CDR2 ANQGSEA. The CDR3 is 17 residues long. The CDR3 DNA reads as TGCAGCGTACGGGGACTAGCGGGAGACTCGATCGAGTACATTCAGTACTTC. Translating it yields CSVRGLAGDSIEYIQYF.

V and J are TRBV6-5 and TRBJ2-2; D not resolved. Germline V gene sequence: CDR1 MNHEY, CDR2 SVGAGI. Trimming took 1 base from V and 1 from J, leaving 10 bases between them. The CDR3 runs to 16 residues. CDR3 sequence: CASSYFGAMNTGELFF. The CDR3 DNA sequence: TGTGCCAGCAGTTACTTCGGAGCGATGAACACCGGGGAGCTGTTTTTT.

The V and J genes are TRBV12-5 and TRBJ2-7; TRBD2 matches 8 bases. There are 14 residues in the CDR3. The germline CDR1 and CDR2 sequences are LGHNT and FRNRAP. Trimming at V came to 1 base and at J to 7 bases, leaving 6 bases not matched to a gene. The CDR3: CASGLGGGHGEQYF. DNA of the CDR3: TGTGCTAGTGGTTTGGGCGGGGGGCACGGGGAGCAGTACTTC.